This T cell receptor beta chain derives from a study of cytotoxic CD8 clonotypes in ibrutinib-treated CLL. Study details: In all, about a dozen patients were relapsed/refractory, approximately 15 were treatment-naive and 17 were IGHV unmutated.

Measured with immunoSEQ multiplex PCR; TCRdb has only the in-frame clones, and not every one. The top ten clones hold roughly 6.7% of a sample with approximately 340,000 clones, roughly 67% of them seen once. Note on this clone: What it binds is unknown.

The source of approximately 1.9 micrograms of genomic DNA for TCR beta libraries was cryopreserved PBMCs. Study-level findings and limits: In sustained-remission versus progressing patients, sampling times differed. The public clonotypes identified were infrequent and showed contraction or stability on treatment.

Germline V gene sequence: CDR1 MNHNY, CDR2 SVGAGI (reference sequence). Trimming pared 7 bases from V and 7 bases from J, leaving 19 bases between. This CDR3 has 14 amino acids. The genes are TRBV6-6 and TRBJ1-1; TRBD1 might be the D (5 bases). This sample comprised PBMCs, obtained after 36 months of ibrutinib treatment. The sequence was collected from a human donor with chronic lymphocytic leukemia. The CDR3 coding sequence is TGTGCCAGCACACATCAGACAGATAAGTATGAAGCTTTCTTT. Translation: CASTHQTDKYEAFF.